This T cell receptor (beta chain) was obtained from a study of CD8 T cells in ankylosing spondylitis. Broader study findings: Within ankylosing spondylitis blood, a TCR beta motif made up of eight highly homologous variants appeared to be characteristic. Earlier authors reported some of these motif variants in reactive arthritis synovial fluid and blood. Reportedly, significant enrichment of disease-linked clones occurred in matched ankylosing spondylitis synovial fluid.

TCRdb independently ran MiXCR on the 5' RACE reads; one entry per CDR3 protein. Of under 850,000 distinct CDR3 sequences listed, around 20% are singletons. The CDR3 length is 14 residues. Germline lookup yields CDR1 SEHNR and CDR2 FQNEAQ (reference sequence). V trimming: 3 bases; J trimming: 6 bases; junction bases outside the gene matches: 4. This clonotype was found a few times. The antigen is unknown. The genes are TRBV7-9 and TRBJ1-5; the match to TRBD1 covers 8 bases. The sequenced sample was blood, either unsorted or a sorted T cell fraction (not recorded which). The source of this sequence is a male donor with ankylosing spondylitis. CDR3 nucleotide sequence: TGTGCCAGCAGCTTCGGACAGGGAGGTCAGCCCCAGCATTTT. It codes for CASSFGQGGQPQHF.